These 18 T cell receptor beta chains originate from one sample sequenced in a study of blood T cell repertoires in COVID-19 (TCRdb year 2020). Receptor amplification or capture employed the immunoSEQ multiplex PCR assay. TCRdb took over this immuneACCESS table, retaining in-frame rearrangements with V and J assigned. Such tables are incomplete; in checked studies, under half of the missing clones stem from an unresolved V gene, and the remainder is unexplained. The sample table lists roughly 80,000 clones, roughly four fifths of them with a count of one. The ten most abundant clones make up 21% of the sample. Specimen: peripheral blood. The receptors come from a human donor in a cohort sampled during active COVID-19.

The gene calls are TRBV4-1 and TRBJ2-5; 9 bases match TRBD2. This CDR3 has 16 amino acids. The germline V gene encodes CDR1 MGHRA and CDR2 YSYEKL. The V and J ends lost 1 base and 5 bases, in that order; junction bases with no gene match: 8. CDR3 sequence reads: CASSQVVRGGLETQYF. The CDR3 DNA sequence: TGCGCCAGCAGCCAAGTTGTGCGGGGGGGCCTGGAGACCCAGTACTTC.

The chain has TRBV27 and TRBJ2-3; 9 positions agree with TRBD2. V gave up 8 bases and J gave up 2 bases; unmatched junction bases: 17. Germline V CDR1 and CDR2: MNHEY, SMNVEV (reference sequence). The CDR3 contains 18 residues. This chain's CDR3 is CASRFPVGRGGTTDTQYF. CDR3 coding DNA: TGTGCCAGCCGGTTCCCGGTGGGGCGGGGGGGCACCACAGATACGCAGTATTTT.

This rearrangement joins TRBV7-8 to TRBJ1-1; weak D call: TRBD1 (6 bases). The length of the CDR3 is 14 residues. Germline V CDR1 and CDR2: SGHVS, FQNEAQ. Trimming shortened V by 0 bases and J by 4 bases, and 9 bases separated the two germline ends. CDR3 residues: CASSLARGSTEAFF. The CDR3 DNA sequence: TGTGCCAGCAGCTTAGCGAGGGGGTCCACTGAAGCTTTCTTT.

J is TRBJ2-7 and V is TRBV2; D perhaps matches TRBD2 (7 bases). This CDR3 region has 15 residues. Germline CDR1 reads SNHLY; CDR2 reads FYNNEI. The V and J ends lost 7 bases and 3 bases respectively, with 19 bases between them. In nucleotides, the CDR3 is TGTGCCAGCACCGAAGGACCGGGGGGCGACTACGAGCAGTACTTC. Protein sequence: CASTEGPGGDYEQYF.

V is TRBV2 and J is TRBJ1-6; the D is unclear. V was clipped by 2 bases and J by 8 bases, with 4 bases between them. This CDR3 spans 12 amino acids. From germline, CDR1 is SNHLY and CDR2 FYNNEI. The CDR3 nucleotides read TGTGCCAGCAGTGAAAGCCATTCACCCCTCCACTTT. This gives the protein CASSESHSPLHF. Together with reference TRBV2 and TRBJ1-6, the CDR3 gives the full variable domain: EPEVTQTPSHQVTQMGQEVILRCVPISNHLYFYWYRQILGQKVEFLVSFYNNEISEKSEIFDDQFSVERPDGSNFTLKIRSTKLEDSAMYFCASSESHSPLHFGNGTRLTVT.

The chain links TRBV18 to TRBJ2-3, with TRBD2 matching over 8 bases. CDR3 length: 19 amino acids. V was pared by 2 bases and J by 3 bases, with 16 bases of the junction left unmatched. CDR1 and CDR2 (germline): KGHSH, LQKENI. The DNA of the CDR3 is TGTGCCAGCTCACCAAGTATCCGGGGGGGCTTGATTGGAACAGATACGCAGTATTTT. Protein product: CASSPSIRGGLIGTDTQYF.

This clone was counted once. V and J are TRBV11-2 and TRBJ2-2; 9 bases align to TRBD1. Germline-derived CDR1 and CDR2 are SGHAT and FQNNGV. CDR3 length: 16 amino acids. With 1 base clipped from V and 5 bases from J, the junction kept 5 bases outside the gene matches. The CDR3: CASSLVGTGKTGELFF. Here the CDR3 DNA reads TGTGCCAGCAGCTTAGTCGGGACAGGGAAAACCGGGGAGCTGTTTTTT. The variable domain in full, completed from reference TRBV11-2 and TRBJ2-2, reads EAGVAQSPRYKIIEKRQSVAFWCNPISGHATLYWYQQILGQGPKLLIQFQNNGVVDDSQLPKDRFSAERLKGVDSTLKIQPAKLEDSAVYLCASSLVGTGKTGELFFGEGSRLTVL.

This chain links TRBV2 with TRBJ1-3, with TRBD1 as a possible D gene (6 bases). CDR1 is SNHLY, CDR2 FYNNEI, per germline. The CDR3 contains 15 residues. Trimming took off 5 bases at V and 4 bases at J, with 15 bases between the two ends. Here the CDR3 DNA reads TGTGCCAGCAGTTCGGCGGGGGCAACGGGAAACACCATATATTTT. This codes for CASSSAGATGNTIYF. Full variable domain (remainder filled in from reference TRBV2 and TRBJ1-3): EPEVTQTPSHQVTQMGQEVILRCVPISNHLYFYWYRQILGQKVEFLVSFYNNEISEKSEIFDDQFSVERPDGSNFTLKIRSTKLEDSAMYFCASSSAGATGNTIYFGEGSWLTVV.

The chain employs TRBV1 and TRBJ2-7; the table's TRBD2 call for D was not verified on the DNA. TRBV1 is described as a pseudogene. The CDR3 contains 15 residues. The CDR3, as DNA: TGCACCAGCAGCCAAGCGTATAATATGTCCTACGAGCAGTACTTC. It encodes CTSSQAYNMSYEQYF.

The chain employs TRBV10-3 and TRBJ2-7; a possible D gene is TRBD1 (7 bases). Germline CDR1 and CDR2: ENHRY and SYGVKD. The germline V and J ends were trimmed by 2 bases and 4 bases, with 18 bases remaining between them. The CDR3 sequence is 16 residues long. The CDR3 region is CAISEGIAGQSYEQYF. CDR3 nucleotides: TGTGCCATCAGTGAGGGGATTGCGGGACAGTCTTACGAGCAGTACTTC.

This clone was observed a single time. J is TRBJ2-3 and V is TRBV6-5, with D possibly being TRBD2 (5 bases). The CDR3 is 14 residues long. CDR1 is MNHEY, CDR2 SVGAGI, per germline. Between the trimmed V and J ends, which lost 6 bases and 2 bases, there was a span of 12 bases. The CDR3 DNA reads TGTGCCAGCAGGCGGGCGTCTTACACAGATACGCAGTATTTT. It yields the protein CASRRASYTDTQYF.

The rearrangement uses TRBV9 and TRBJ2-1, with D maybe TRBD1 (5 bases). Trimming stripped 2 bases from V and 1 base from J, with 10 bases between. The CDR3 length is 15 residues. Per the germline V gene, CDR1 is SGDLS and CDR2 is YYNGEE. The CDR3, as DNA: TGTGCCAGCAGCGTGGGGCCCGCTTCCTACAATGAGCAGTTCTTC. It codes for CASSVGPASYNEQFF.

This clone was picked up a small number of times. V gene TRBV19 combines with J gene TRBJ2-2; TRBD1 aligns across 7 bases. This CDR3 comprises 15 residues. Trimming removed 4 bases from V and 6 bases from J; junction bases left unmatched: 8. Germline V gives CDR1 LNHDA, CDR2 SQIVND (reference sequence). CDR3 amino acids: CASSTMGQGAGELFF. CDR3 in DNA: TGTGCCAGTAGTACGATGGGGCAGGGGGCCGGGGAGCTGTTTTTT.

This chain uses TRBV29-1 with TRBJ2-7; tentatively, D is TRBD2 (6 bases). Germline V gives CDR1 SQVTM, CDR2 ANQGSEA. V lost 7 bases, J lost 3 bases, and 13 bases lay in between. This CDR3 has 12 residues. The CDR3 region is CSALDGSYEQYF. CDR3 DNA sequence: TGCAGCGCCTTGGACGGGAGCTACGAGCAGTACTTC.

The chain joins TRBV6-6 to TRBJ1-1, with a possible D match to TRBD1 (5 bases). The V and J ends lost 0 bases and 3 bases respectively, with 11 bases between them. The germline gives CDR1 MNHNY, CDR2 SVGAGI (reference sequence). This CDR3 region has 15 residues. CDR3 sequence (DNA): TGTGCCAGCAGTTACTCGTTGGGGCTGGACACTGAAGCTTTCTTT. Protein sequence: CASSYSLGLDTEAFF.

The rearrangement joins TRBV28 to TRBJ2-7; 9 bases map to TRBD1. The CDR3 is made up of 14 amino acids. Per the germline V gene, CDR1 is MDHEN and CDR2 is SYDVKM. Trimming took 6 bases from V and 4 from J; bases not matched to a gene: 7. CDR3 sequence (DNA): TGTGCCAGCAGCACCGGGACAGGGAATTACGAGCAGTACTTC. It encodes CASSTGTGNYEQYF.

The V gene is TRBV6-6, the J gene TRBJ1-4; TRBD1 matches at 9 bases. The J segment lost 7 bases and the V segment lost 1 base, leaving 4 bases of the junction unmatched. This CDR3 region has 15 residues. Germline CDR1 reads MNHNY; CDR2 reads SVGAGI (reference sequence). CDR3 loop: CASSYLQGAGEKLFF. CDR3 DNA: TGTGCCAGCAGTTACTTACAGGGGGCAGGTGAAAAACTGTTTTTT.

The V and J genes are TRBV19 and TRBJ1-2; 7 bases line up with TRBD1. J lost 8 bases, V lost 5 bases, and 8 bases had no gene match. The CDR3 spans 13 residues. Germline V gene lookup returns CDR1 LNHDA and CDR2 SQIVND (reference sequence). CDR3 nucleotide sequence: TGTGCCAGTAGTGTCGACAGGGCGGTAGGCTACACCTTC. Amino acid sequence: CASSVDRAVGYTF. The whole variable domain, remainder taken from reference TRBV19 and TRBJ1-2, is DGGITQSPKYLFRKEGQNVTLSCEQNLNHDAMYWYRQDPGQGLRLIYYSQIVNDFQKGDIAEGYSVSREKKESFPLTVTSAQKNPTAFYLCASSVDRAVGYTFGSGTRLTVV.